The rows below give T cell receptor beta chains drawn from one sample of a study of beta chain features in type 1 diabetes. The assay was immunoSEQ multiplex PCR, and TCRdb's table has in-frame clones only and misses some. Seen here are some 900,000 clones, 17% observed once, and the top ten hold 0.02% to 0.03%. The sequenced sample was naive CD4+ T cells from blood. These receptors were collected from a woman under 30 in good health. CDR3s include the opening cysteine and the closing phenylalanine or tryptophan. A D gene is named only where the DNA matches it firmly. Clone sizes are given selectively: once, few, many, or a class where the clone is expanded.

d_call: TRBD1
clone_size: -
j_call: TRBJ1-1
v_call: TRBV28
cdr3_nt: TGTGCCAGCAGTTTGACAGGGACGATGAACACTGAAGCTTTCTTT
cdr3_aa: CASSLTGTMNTEAFF

d_call: TRBD2
clone_size: few
j_call: TRBJ2-1
v_call: TRBV5-6
cdr3_nt: TGTGCCAGCAGCTTGGTTTGGGTTAGCGGGAGGTCGATCAATGAGCAGTTCTTC
cdr3_aa: CASSLVWVSGRSINEQFF

d_call: -
clone_size: few
j_call: TRBJ2-3
v_call: TRBV11-2
cdr3_nt: TGTGCCAGCAGCTTAGAGGCCGGGGCTGGGACAGATACGCAGTATTTT
cdr3_aa: CASSLEAGAGTDTQYF

d_call: -
clone_size: few
j_call: TRBJ2-3
v_call: TRBV21-1
cdr3_nt: TGTGCCAGCAGCGCGGGGTTTCCAAGACCCACAGATACGCAGTATTTT
cdr3_aa: CASSAGFPRPTDTQYF

d_call: -
clone_size: few
j_call: TRBJ1-4
v_call: TRBV19
cdr3_nt: TGTGCCAGTAGTACGAGGAATGGAACTAATGAAAAACTGTTTTTT
cdr3_aa: CASSTRNGTNEKLFF

d_call: -
clone_size: -
j_call: TRBJ2-2
v_call: TRBV10-3
cdr3_nt: TGTGCCATCGCGGGGACATCGAACACCGGGGAGCTGTTTTTT
cdr3_aa: CAIAGTSNTGELFF

d_call: TRBD2
clone_size: -
j_call: TRBJ2-3
v_call: TRBV5-4
cdr3_nt: TGTGCCAGCAGCTGGGGCGCGGGAGCCCGGGATACGCAGTATTTT
cdr3_aa: CASSWGAGARDTQYF

d_call: -
clone_size: few
j_call: TRBJ2-1
v_call: TRBV5-4
cdr3_nt: TGTGCCAGCAGCCTCGACCTAGCGGAGCAGTTCTTC
cdr3_aa: CASSLDLAEQFF

d_call: TRBD1
clone_size: few
j_call: TRBJ2-7
v_call: TRBV5-1
cdr3_nt: TGCGCCAGCAGCTTGGTTGGACAGGGGGCGATCGACGAGCAGTACTTC
cdr3_aa: CASSLVGQGAIDEQYF

d_call: -
clone_size: few
j_call: TRBJ2-5
v_call: TRBV5-4
cdr3_nt: TGTGCCAGCAGCGGGGGGACACACCTGGCGGAGACCCAGTACTTC
cdr3_aa: CASSGGTHLAETQYF

d_call: TRBD2
clone_size: -
j_call: TRBJ2-4
v_call: TRBV6-6
cdr3_nt: TGTGCCAGCAGTCTACTAGCGGGCGCCAAAAACATTCAGTACTTC
cdr3_aa: CASSLLAGAKNIQYF

d_call: -
clone_size: few
j_call: TRBJ2-3
v_call: TRBV29-1
cdr3_nt: TGCAGCGTTGCGGAGCATCCCTCTAGCACAGATACGCAGTATTTT
cdr3_aa: CSVAEHPSSTDTQYF

d_call: -
clone_size: few
j_call: TRBJ2-5
v_call: TRBV7-2
cdr3_nt: TGTGCCAGCAGCTTAGGGCAGGCCGGGGGTGCGACCCAGTACTTC
cdr3_aa: CASSLGQAGGATQYF

d_call: TRBD2
clone_size: -
j_call: TRBJ2-7
v_call: TRBV5-1
cdr3_nt: TGCGCCAGCAGCTGGACTAGCGGGAGCCCCTCCTACGAGCAGTACTTC
cdr3_aa: CASSWTSGSPSYEQYF

d_call: TRBD2
clone_size: few
j_call: TRBJ2-1
v_call: TRBV18
cdr3_nt: TGTGCCAGCTCACCAATTTCGACTAGCGGGAGCCCTGAGCAGTTCTTC
cdr3_aa: CASSPISTSGSPEQFF

d_call: TRBD2
clone_size: -
j_call: TRBJ2-2
v_call: TRBV15
cdr3_nt: TGTGCCACCAGCAGAGATTTTCCCCGGAGGACTAGCGGGAGAGGGACCGGGGAGCTGTTTTTT
cdr3_aa: CATSRDFPRRTSGRGTGELFF

d_call: TRBD1
clone_size: few
j_call: TRBJ2-3
v_call: TRBV28
cdr3_nt: TGTGCCAGCAGCAACAGGGGGTCGGGCACAGATACGCAGTATTTT
cdr3_aa: CASSNRGSGTDTQYF

d_call: -
clone_size: -
j_call: TRBJ2-1
v_call: TRBV9
cdr3_nt: TGTGCCAGCAGCGTAGCCCCAACTAGGGAGCCCCAGTTCTTC
cdr3_aa: CASSVAPTREPQFF

d_call: -
clone_size: -
j_call: TRBJ2-7
v_call: TRBV4-3
cdr3_nt: TGCGCCAGCAGCCAATCCACAGGGTACGAGCAGTACTTC
cdr3_aa: CASSQSTGYEQYF

d_call: TRBD2
clone_size: few
j_call: TRBJ2-7
v_call: TRBV7-9
cdr3_nt: TGTGCCAGCAGCTTCGGACTAGGGGGACTAGCGGGAGTTCTACGTGAGCAGTACTTC
cdr3_aa: CASSFGLGGLAGVLREQYF

d_call: -
clone_size: -
j_call: TRBJ2-1
v_call: TRBV7-9
cdr3_nt: TGTGCCAGCAGCTTATTTCTGGGAAGTCGGAACCACAATGAGCAGTTCTTC
cdr3_aa: CASSLFLGSRNHNEQFF

d_call: TRBD2
clone_size: -
j_call: TRBJ2-5
v_call: TRBV6-6
cdr3_nt: TGTGCCAGCGAGCGGGACCGTCCCGGGACCCAGTACTTC
cdr3_aa: CASERDRPGTQYF

d_call: -
clone_size: few
j_call: TRBJ2-7
v_call: TRBV7-6
cdr3_nt: TGTGCCAGCAGCTTCAAGGGCTACGAGCAGTACTTC
cdr3_aa: CASSFKGYEQYF

d_call: TRBD1
clone_size: few
j_call: TRBJ2-2
v_call: TRBV27
cdr3_nt: TGTGCCAGCAGTTTCACAGGGGCCGGGGAGCTGTTTTTT
cdr3_aa: CASSFTGAGELFF

d_call: -
clone_size: few
j_call: TRBJ2-3
v_call: TRBV6-5
cdr3_nt: TGTGCCAGCAGTTACTCGATGGGGGGTCGCACAGATACGCAGTATTTT
cdr3_aa: CASSYSMGGRTDTQYF

d_call: -
clone_size: few
j_call: TRBJ2-1
v_call: TRBV9
cdr3_nt: TGTGCCAGCAGCGTGGGACGGAACAATGAGCAGTTCTTC
cdr3_aa: CASSVGRNNEQFF

d_call: TRBD1
clone_size: -
j_call: TRBJ1-4
v_call: TRBV6-1
cdr3_nt: TGTGCCAGCAGTGGACGCGGGGACAGGGGGTATGGCTATGAAAAACTGTTTTTT
cdr3_aa: CASSGRGDRGYGYEKLFF

d_call: -
clone_size: few
j_call: TRBJ2-3
v_call: TRBV15
cdr3_nt: TGTGCCACCAGCACCGGACTTCCAGATACGCAGTATTTT
cdr3_aa: CATSTGLPDTQYF

d_call: -
clone_size: -
j_call: TRBJ2-7
v_call: TRBV7-2
cdr3_nt: TGTGCCAGCAGCCAACGGGCAGGTGGGTCCTACGAGCAGTACTTC
cdr3_aa: CASSQRAGGSYEQYF

d_call: -
clone_size: -
j_call: TRBJ2-3
v_call: TRBV20-1
cdr3_nt: TGCAGTGCACTGGCAGATACGCAGTATTTT
cdr3_aa: CSALADTQYF

d_call: -
clone_size: few
j_call: TRBJ2-7
v_call: TRBV7-2
cdr3_nt: TGTGCCAGCAGCTTCAATAAAATCGAGAACAACGGCGAGCAGTACTTC
cdr3_aa: CASSFNKIENNGEQYF

d_call: -
clone_size: -
j_call: TRBJ1-3
v_call: TRBV6-5
cdr3_nt: TGTGCCAGCAGTTACAGGTCCTCAGGGGGAAACACCATATATTTT
cdr3_aa: CASSYRSSGGNTIYF

d_call: -
clone_size: -
j_call: TRBJ2-3
v_call: TRBV4-1
cdr3_nt: TGCGCCAGCAGCCAAGTGGGACTTAGGCAGGGGAGTACGTATACGCAGTATTTT
cdr3_aa: CASSQVGLRQGSTYTQYF

d_call: -
clone_size: -
j_call: TRBJ1-5
v_call: TRBV18
cdr3_nt: TGTGCCAGCTCCATGGAGCAAGATCAGCCCCAGCATTTT
cdr3_aa: CASSMEQDQPQHF

d_call: -
clone_size: -
j_call: TRBJ1-2
v_call: TRBV7-9
cdr3_nt: TGTGCCAGCAGCTTAGAAGGCGCCTATGGCTACACCTTC
cdr3_aa: CASSLEGAYGYTF

d_call: -
clone_size: -
j_call: TRBJ2-7
v_call: TRBV10-3
cdr3_nt: TGTGCCATCAAGTGGGACATATTGAACGAGCAGTACTTC
cdr3_aa: CAIKWDILNEQYF

d_call: -
clone_size: -
j_call: TRBJ2-4
v_call: TRBV7-2
cdr3_nt: TGTGCCAGCAGTTTTTCAGGCCAGAACATTCAGTACTTC
cdr3_aa: CASSFSGQNIQYF

d_call: -
clone_size: -
j_call: TRBJ2-1
v_call: TRBV7-9
cdr3_nt: TGTGCCAGCAGCTTAGGAGGGACCCAGTTCTTC
cdr3_aa: CASSLGGTQFF

d_call: -
clone_size: -
j_call: TRBJ1-1
v_call: TRBV6-1
cdr3_nt: TGTGCCAGCAGTGAATTTGGAGGCAGGAACACTGAAGCTTTCTTT
cdr3_aa: CASSEFGGRNTEAFF

d_call: -
clone_size: once
j_call: TRBJ2-3
v_call: TRBV7-3
cdr3_nt: TGTGCCAGCAGCTTAACTAGCGGCCCAGGGACGCAGTATTTT
cdr3_aa: CASSLTSGPGTQYF

d_call: -
clone_size: -
j_call: TRBJ2-7
v_call: TRBV20-1
cdr3_nt: TGCAGTGCTAAGGAGAACTACGAGCAGTACTTC
cdr3_aa: CSAKENYEQYF

d_call: TRBD1
clone_size: -
j_call: TRBJ2-5
v_call: TRBV27
cdr3_nt: TGTGCCAGCAGTAAAGTCTCAGGGGGCCGGAGGGAGACCCAGTACTTC
cdr3_aa: CASSKVSGGRRETQYF

d_call: -
clone_size: few
j_call: TRBJ2-2
v_call: TRBV6-5
cdr3_nt: TGTGCCAGCAGTTCTCCAGGGCGAGGAGCCGGGGAGCTGTTTTTT
cdr3_aa: CASSSPGRGAGELFF

d_call: TRBD2
clone_size: -
j_call: TRBJ2-5
v_call: TRBV7-3
cdr3_nt: TGTGCCAGCAGCCCACTAGCGGGGGTCCAAGAGACCCAGTACTTC
cdr3_aa: CASSPLAGVQETQYF

d_call: -
clone_size: -
j_call: TRBJ2-6
v_call: TRBV18
cdr3_nt: TGTGCCAGCTCACCCCGAGGAACCTCTGGGGCCAACGTCCTGACTTTC
cdr3_aa: CASSPRGTSGANVLTF

d_call: TRBD1
clone_size: -
j_call: TRBJ2-7
v_call: TRBV4-1
cdr3_nt: TGCGCCAGCAGCCCGGGACAGGGAATCCCCAATGAGCAGTACTTC
cdr3_aa: CASSPGQGIPNEQYF

d_call: -
clone_size: few
j_call: TRBJ2-6
v_call: TRBV4-2
cdr3_nt: TGTGCCAGCAGCCAAGGTAGCAGGGTGTCTGGGGCCAACGTCCTGACTTTC
cdr3_aa: CASSQGSRVSGANVLTF

d_call: TRBD1
clone_size: -
j_call: TRBJ2-2
v_call: TRBV5-4
cdr3_nt: TGTGCCAGCAGCTTGGGGACAGGGGGACGCGGGGAGCTGTTTTTT
cdr3_aa: CASSLGTGGRGELFF

d_call: TRBD1
clone_size: few
j_call: TRBJ1-4
v_call: TRBV4-1
cdr3_nt: TGCGCCAGCAGTATAGGGGGCATTGGTGAAAAACTGTTTTTT
cdr3_aa: CASSIGGIGEKLFF

d_call: TRBD1
clone_size: few
j_call: TRBJ1-1
v_call: TRBV28
cdr3_nt: TGTGCCAGCTGGGGACAGCTGAACACTGAAGCTTTCTTT
cdr3_aa: CASWGQLNTEAFF

d_call: TRBD2
clone_size: -
j_call: TRBJ2-1
v_call: TRBV27
cdr3_nt: TGTGCCAGCAGACAACGACTAGCGGGAGTGAGGGTTGAGCAGTTCTTC
cdr3_aa: CASRQRLAGVRVEQFF